A single sample is the source of the 5 T cell receptor beta chains below, sequenced in a study of shared clonotypes between healthy human individuals. CD45RO-negative, CCR7-positively selected cells formed the naive CD8 fraction, excluding terminally differentiated effector memory CD45RA+ cells. The protocol was immunoSEQ multiplex PCR, while the TCRdb copy is restricted to in-frame clones and leaves out a portion. The sample has 2 million to 2.5 million clones; over 85% are singletons. Sequencing was done on a sample of naive CD8+ T cells sorted from blood. These receptors all come from a man younger than 30 in good health.

Comment on this clone: Other DNA sequences of this sample code for an identical CDR3. V gene TRBV4-1 combines with J gene TRBJ2-1, with unresolved D. Germline lookup yields CDR1 MGHRA and CDR2 YSYEKL. Trimming removed 0 bases at V and 4 bases at J, with 10 bases between. The CDR3 contains 15 residues. The CDR3 nucleotides read TGCGCCAGCAGCCAAGATTTGGCCAGTTACAATGAGCAGTTCTTC. As protein: CASSQDLASYNEQFF.

As to this clone: This sample includes further DNA sequences coding for the same CDR3. This chain uses TRBV7-9 with TRBJ1-5; D call uncertain. Germline V CDR1 and CDR2: SEHNR, FQNEAQ (reference sequence). The CDR3 length is 15 residues. V lost 4 bases, J lost 0 bases, and 10 bases lay in between. For the CDR3, the DNA is TGTGCCAGCAGCTCCGGACCCGATAGCAATCAGCCCCAGCATTTT. It specifies CASSSGPDSNQPQHF. Full variable domain (missing parts from reference TRBV7-9 and TRBJ1-5): DTGVSQNPRHKITKRGQNVTFRCDPISEHNRLYWYRQTLGQGPEFLTYFQNEAQLEKSRLLSDRFSAERPKGSFSTLEIQRTEQGDSAMYLCASSSGPDSNQPQHFGDGTRLSIL.

The chain has TRBV21-1 and TRBJ1-2; TRBD1, the D gene given by the table, was not confirmed from the DNA. TRBV21-1 is an annotated pseudogene. CDR3 length: 17 residues. CDR3 sequence: CASTTPNRFPANYGYTF. The CDR3 region has the DNA TGTGCCAGCACCACCCCGAACAGATTCCCCGCTAACTATGGCTACACCTTC.

This chain connects TRBV19 to TRBJ2-7; tentatively, D is TRBD1 or TRBD2 (6 bases each). The CDR3 loop spans 15 amino acids. V gave up 4 bases and J gave up 3 bases, with 16 bases separating them. Per germline, CDR1 LNHDA and CDR2 SQIVND (reference sequence). The CDR3 DNA is TGTGCCAGTAGTACCGGACAAGGAGGGGGCTACGAGCAGTACTTC. It encodes CASSTGQGGGYEQYF.

The chain employs TRBV11-2 and TRBJ2-2, with 12 bases aligning to TRBD2. Per the germline V gene, CDR1 is SGHAT and CDR2 is FQNNGV. The CDR3 extends over 19 amino acids. V trimming: 0 bases; J trimming: 6 bases; junction bases outside the gene matches: 11. CDR3 sequence: CASSLDATLAGGPPGELFF. In nucleotides, the CDR3 is TGTGCCAGCAGCTTAGATGCGACCCTAGCGGGGGGGCCGCCCGGGGAGCTGTTTTTT.